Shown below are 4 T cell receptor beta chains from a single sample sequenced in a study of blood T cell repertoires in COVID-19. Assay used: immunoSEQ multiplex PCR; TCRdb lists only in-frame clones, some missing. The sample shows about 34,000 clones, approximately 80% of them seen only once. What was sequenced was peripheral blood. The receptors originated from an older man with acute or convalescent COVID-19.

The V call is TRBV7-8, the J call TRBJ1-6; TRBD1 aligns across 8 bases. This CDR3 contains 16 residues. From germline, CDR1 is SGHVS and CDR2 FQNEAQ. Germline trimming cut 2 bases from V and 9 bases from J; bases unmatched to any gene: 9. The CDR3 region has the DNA TGTGCCAGCAGCTTAACCGACAGGGGAAGAAGTTCACCCCTCCACTTT. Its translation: CASSLTDRGRSSPLHF. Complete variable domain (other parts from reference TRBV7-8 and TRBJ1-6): GAGVSQSPRYKVAKRGQDVALRCDPISGHVSLFWYQQALGQGPEFLTYFQNEAQLDKSGLPSDRFFAERPEGSVSTLKIQRTQQEDSAVYLCASSLTDRGRSSPLHFGNGTRLTVT.

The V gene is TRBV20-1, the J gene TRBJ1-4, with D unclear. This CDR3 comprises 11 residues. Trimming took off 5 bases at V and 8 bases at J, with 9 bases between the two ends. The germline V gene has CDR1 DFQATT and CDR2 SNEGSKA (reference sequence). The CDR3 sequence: CSAGQQEKLFF. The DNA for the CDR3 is TGCAGTGCTGGTCAACAGGAAAAACTGTTTTTT.

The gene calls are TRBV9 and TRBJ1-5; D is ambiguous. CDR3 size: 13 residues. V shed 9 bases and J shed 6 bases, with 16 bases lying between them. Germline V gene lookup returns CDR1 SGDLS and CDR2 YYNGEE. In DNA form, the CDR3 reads TGTGCCACCAAGCGGCTGTGGGGTCAGCCCCAGCATTTT. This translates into CATKRLWGQPQHF.

The CDR3 DNA follows: TGTGCCAGCAGCTCCGGGACAGGGCTTGGCTACACCTTC. It translates to CASSSGTGLGYTF. The genes are TRBV13 and TRBJ1-2; 9 nucleotides agree with TRBD1. V lost 4 bases to trimming and J lost 7 bases; unmatched junction nucleotides: 4. Per the germline V gene, CDR1 is PRHDT and CDR2 is FYEKMQ (reference sequence). This CDR3 is built from 13 residues.